What follows is one TCR beta chain and its context. Antigen: not known. Using immunoSEQ multiplex PCR, the repertoire was profiled, and TCRdb retains in-frame clones only, with some absent. Here the sample spans about 83,000 clones, less than 95% being singletons. This entry comes from a study of OX40 agonist ivuxolimab in advanced cancers. Across the whole study: Under the entry rules, prior anti-PD-1, anti-PD-L1 or anti-CTLA-4 therapy was allowed, and roughly 41% had some. Study-level findings and limits: CD4+ and CD8+ blood T cells expanded clonally by week 6 at 0.1 to 3.0 mg/kg.

V was cut by 5 bases and J by 2 bases, with 11 bases left in between. This CDR3 is built from 14 residues. Germline V gene lookup returns CDR1 SEHNR and CDR2 FQNEAQ (reference sequence). V usage is TRBV7-9 and J usage is TRBJ2-3; D is ambiguous. This receptor was identified in an adult with an advanced solid tumor such as melanoma, head and neck, liver or kidney cancer. The material was CD4+ or CD8+ T cells sorted from blood, obtained in a trial of the OX40 agonist ivuxolimab. The CDR3: CASSGPYVTDTQYF. CDR3 sequence (DNA): TGTGCCAGCAGCGGCCCTTATGTCACAGATACGCAGTATTTT. Filled out from reference TRBV7-9 and TRBJ2-3, the complete variable domain reads DTGVSQNPRHKITKRGQNVTFRCDPISEHNRLYWYRQTLGQGPEFLTYFQNEAQLEKSRLLSDRFSAERPKGSFSTLEIQRTEQGDSAMYLCASSGPYVTDTQYFGPGTRLTVL.